This paragraph covers one T cell receptor (beta chain) sequence. CDR1 is SGHAT, CDR2 FQNNGV, per germline. The CDR3 loop spans 16 amino acids. V shed 4 bases, J shed 6 bases, and the junction held 10 bases outside the gene matches. This sample stems from a study of control samples from healthy donors and cancer patients. Using immunoSEQ multiplex PCR, the repertoire was profiled, and TCRdb retains in-frame clones only, with some absent. The sample yields about 98,000 clones, around 80% seen once. The sample taken for sequencing was blood. The chain recombines TRBV11-2 with TRBJ2-3; 10 nucleotides align to TRBD2. This TCR was recovered from a man aged 55-75 years in good health. The chain's CDR3 is CASSSPSGGTPDTQYF. CDR3 DNA sequence: TGTGCCAGCAGCTCACCTAGCGGGGGTACCCCCGATACGCAGTATTTT.